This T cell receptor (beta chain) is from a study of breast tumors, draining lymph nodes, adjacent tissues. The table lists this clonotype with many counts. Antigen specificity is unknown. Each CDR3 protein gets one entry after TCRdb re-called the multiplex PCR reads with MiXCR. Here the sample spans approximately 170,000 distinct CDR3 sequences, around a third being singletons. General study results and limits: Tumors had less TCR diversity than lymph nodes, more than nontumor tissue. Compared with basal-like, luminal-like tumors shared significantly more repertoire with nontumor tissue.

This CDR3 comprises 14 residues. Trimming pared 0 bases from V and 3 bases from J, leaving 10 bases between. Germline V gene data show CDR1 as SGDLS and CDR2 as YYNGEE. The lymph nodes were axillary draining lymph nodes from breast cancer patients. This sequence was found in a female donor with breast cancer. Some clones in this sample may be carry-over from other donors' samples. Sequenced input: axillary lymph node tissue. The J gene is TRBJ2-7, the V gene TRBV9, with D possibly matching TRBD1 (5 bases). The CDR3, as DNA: TGTGCCAGCAGCGTAGCAGGGTCAGGCTACGAGCAGTACTTC. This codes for CASSVAGSGYEQYF.